Below are 14 T cell receptor beta chains sequenced from a single sample in a study of blood T cell repertoires in COVID-19 (dated by TCRdb to about 2020). Receptor libraries were prepared by the immunoSEQ multiplex PCR assay. TCRdb took over this immuneACCESS table, retaining in-frame rearrangements with V and J assigned. Such tables are incomplete; in checked studies, under half of the missing clones stem from an unresolved V gene, and the remainder is unexplained. The sample has tens of thousands of clones on record, 89% of them singletons. The biggest ten clones account for around 12% of the sample. The sequencing input was peripheral blood. The receptors stem from a man aged 70 or older with active or convalescent COVID-19.

The V call is TRBV19, the J call TRBJ1-5; D is unresolved. Trimming left V 5 bases short and J 0 bases short, with 11 bases between. Germline V lookup: CDR1 LNHDA, CDR2 SQIVND (reference sequence). This CDR3 has 15 amino acids. The CDR3 sequence: CASSSQPGSNQPQHF. In DNA, the CDR3 is TGTGCCAGTAGTTCTCAGCCGGGTAGCAATCAGCCCCAGCATTTT.

This chain joins TRBV27 and TRBJ2-5; TRBD2 aligns across 11 bases. This CDR3 comprises 14 residues. The ends lost 2 bases at V and 4 bases at J; junction bases unmatched: 0. Germline V CDR1 and CDR2: MNHEY, SMNVEV (reference sequence). CDR3 nucleotide sequence: TGTGCCAGCAGTTTACTAGCGGGGGGAGAGACCCAGTACTTC. This sequence encodes CASSLLAGGETQYF.

The chain links TRBV7-9 to TRBJ2-7; 7 bases agree with TRBD1. Trimming took 5 bases from V and 5 from J; bases not matched to a gene: 3. The CDR3 spans 12 residues. CDR1 and CDR2 from the germline V gene are SEHNR and FQNEAQ (reference sequence). The chain's CDR3 is CASSAGTDEQYF. CDR3 nucleotides: TGTGCCAGCAGCGCCGGGACAGACGAGCAGTACTTC.

This chain uses TRBV6-5 with TRBJ1-2; TRBD1 aligns across 7 bases. There are 14 residues in the CDR3. Germline V CDR1 and CDR2: MNHEY, SVGAGI. The V segment lost 3 bases and the J segment 4 bases; nucleotides outside the gene matches: 5. In DNA, the CDR3 is TGTGCCAGCAGTTATTCGGACAGGTTCTATGGCTACACCTTC. Translated: CASSYSDRFYGYTF.

This chain uses TRBV18 with TRBJ1-1, with 7 bases fitting TRBD1. The CDR3 runs 17 residues. Per germline, CDR1 KGHSH and CDR2 LQKENI. V lost 3 bases to trimming and J lost 5 bases; unmatched junction nucleotides: 15. For the CDR3, the DNA is TGTGCCAGCTCACCGGCCCCCCGACAGGGTTTAAGGACTGAAGCTTTCTTT. It codes for CASSPAPRQGLRTEAFF.

CDR3 bases: TGCGCCAGCAGCCAACCCCAAGGGCAGGGGTCGGGACGCAATCAGCCCCAGCATTTT. Translated, it gives CASSQPQGQGSGRNQPQHF. The chain combines TRBV4-1 with TRBJ1-5; a weak D match, TRBD1 (6 bases). The CDR3 is 19 residues long. The V end was cut by 2 bases, the J end by 2 bases, with 22 bases between. CDR1 and CDR2 (germline): MGHRA, YSYEKL.

The rearrangement joins TRBV27 to TRBJ1-1, with D possibly matching TRBD1 (6 bases). There are 14 residues in the CDR3. Germline-derived CDR1 and CDR2 are MNHEY and SMNVEV (reference sequence). V lost 4 bases, J lost 4 bases, and 13 bases lay in between. CDR3 sequence: CASSYAGVGTEAFF. The CDR3 DNA reads TGTGCCAGCAGTTATGCAGGGGTTGGCACTGAAGCTTTCTTT.

The CDR3 spells CASSQGDRAYEQYF. In DNA, the CDR3 is TGTGCCAGCAGCCAAGGAGACAGGGCCTACGAGCAGTACTTC. The V and J genes are TRBV3-1 (or the pseudogene TRBV3-2) and TRBJ2-7; 7 bases are a match to TRBD1. The germline V gene encodes CDR1 LGHDT and CDR2 YNNKEL (reference sequence). CDR3 length: 14 amino acids. J lost 2 bases, V lost 1 base, and 2 bases had no gene match.

The chain combines TRBV10-3 with TRBJ1-6; 10 bases are shared with TRBD1. Germline CDR1 is ENHRY and CDR2 is SYGVKD. V gave up 4 bases and J gave up 8 bases; unmatched junction bases: 2. The CDR3 loop spans 14 amino acids. This chain's CDR3 is CAISGGQGDSPLHF. CDR3 nucleotide sequence: TGTGCCATCAGTGGCGGACAGGGGGATTCACCCCTCCACTTT.

This sequence joins TRBV19 and TRBJ2-5; weak D call: TRBD1 (5 bases). Trimming removed 4 bases from V and 5 bases from J, with 11 bases in between. CDR1 is LNHDA, CDR2 SQIVND, per germline (reference sequence). This CDR3 comprises 13 residues. The CDR3 here is CASSRSRGETQYF. Written as DNA, the CDR3 is TGTGCCAGTAGTAGATCTAGGGGTGAGACCCAGTACTTC.

The sample holds a few counts of this clone. The chain couples TRBV4-3 to TRBJ1-5, with D perhaps matching TRBD1 (5 bases). Trimming removed 0 bases from V and 0 bases from J, with 15 bases in between. Germline-derived CDR1 and CDR2 are LGHNA and YSLEER. This CDR3 spans 18 amino acids. The chain's CDR3 is CASSQDTFGHNSNQPQHF. CDR3 DNA: TGCGCCAGCAGCCAAGATACCTTCGGACACAATAGCAATCAGCCCCAGCATTTT.

This rearrangement joins TRBV10-2 to TRBJ1-6; D possibly corresponds to TRBD1 (6 bases). The CDR3 sequence is 16 residues long. V was shortened by 10 bases and J by 10 bases, with 26 bases between the two germline ends. Germline CDR1 and CDR2: WSHSY and SAAADI. CDR3 DNA sequence: TGCGCCATCGCGAGCTCTATTGACAGGTTTGAATCACCCCTCCACTTT. Its protein product is CAIASSIDRFESPLHF.

The chain joins TRBV6-2 or TRBV6-3 to TRBJ2-7, with 11 bases fitting TRBD2. CDR1 MNHEY and CDR2 SVGEGT come from the germline V gene. CDR3 size: 16 residues. With 0 bases clipped from V and 2 bases from J, the junction kept 3 bases outside the gene matches. The CDR3 here is CASSYSTSGAAYEQYF. DNA of the CDR3: TGTGCCAGCAGTTACTCGACTAGCGGGGCTGCCTACGAGCAGTACTTC.

This sequence joins TRBV18 and TRBJ1-2; TRBD1 matches 10 bases. This CDR3 is built from 19 residues. Germline V gene sequence: CDR1 KGHSH, CDR2 LQKENI. V lost 1 base, J lost 2 bases, and 13 bases stayed unmatched. CDR3 amino acids: CASSPLRDRGLTSNYGYTF. The CDR3 DNA reads as TGTGCCAGCTCACCACTTAGGGACAGGGGCCTTACATCCAACTATGGCTACACCTTC.